This T cell receptor (beta chain) is from a study of T cell repertoires in cytomegalovirus infection. Study results and limitations: CMV-specific TCR beta clonotypes restricted by HLA-C dominated the ex vivo response.

This clonotype showed up many times. The antigen remains unidentified. The germline CDR1 and CDR2 sequences are SGHAT and FQDESV (reference sequence). The CDR3 loop spans 15 amino acids. V shed 5 bases, J shed 2 bases, and the junction held 5 bases outside the gene matches. TCRdb reprocessed the reads with MiXCR, giving one entry per CDR3 protein. Of fewer than 550,000 distinct CDR3 sequences in the sample, approximately 10% were seen once. The receptor comes from a human donor in good health (CMV status not recorded). Some clones in this sample may be carry-over from other donors' samples. The rearrangement links TRBV11-1 to TRBJ2-3, with 9 bases lining up with TRBD1. Sequencing input: PBMCs. The DNA of the CDR3 is TGTGCCAGCAGCCCGGGACAGGGTAACACAGATACGCAGTATTTT. Its protein is CASSPGQGNTDTQYF.